The rows below give T cell receptor beta chains drawn from one sample of a study of cytomegalovirus exposure and HLA in healthy donors. TCRdb's copy holds only in-frame clones and misses some; the assay was immunoSEQ multiplex PCR. Here the sample spans 100,000 to 150,000 clones, nearly 90% being singletons. Material for sequencing was PBMCs. The origin of the receptors is a woman aged 18-35 years in good health and CMV-seronegative. Both conserved end residues are part of each CDR3. D genes are given only for firm matches. Not every row has a clone size; where given, it reads once, few, many or a size class.

V gene	D gene	clone size	J gene	CDR3 protein	CDR3 DNA
TRBV19	.	.	TRBJ1-5	CASKGPGGNQPQHF	TGTGCCAGTAAGGGGCCAGGGGGCAATCAGCCCCAGCATTTT
TRBV27	.	.	TRBJ1-2	CASSLSLTGGYTF	TGTGCCAGCAGTTTATCTTTAACAGGTGGCTACACCTTC
TRBV27	.	few	TRBJ1-1	CASSLSLPNTEAFF	TGTGCCAGCAGTTTGTCTCTCCCGAACACTGAAGCTTTCTTT
TRBV6-5	TRBD1	.	TRBJ1-1	CATTKQGARTEAFF	TGTGCCACGACCAAACAGGGGGCGCGCACTGAAGCTTTCTTT
TRBV25-1	.	.	TRBJ2-7	CASSVQVWTNTYEQYF	TGTGCCAGCAGTGTTCAGGTATGGACTAATACCTACGAGCAGTACTTC
TRBV14	TRBD2	.	TRBJ2-1	CASSHPTGGAKGDEQFF	TGTGCCAGCAGCCATCCGACCGGGGGGGCCAAGGGCGATGAGCAGTTCTTC
TRBV28	.	.	TRBJ1-3	CASSLGQGNTIYF	TGTGCCAGCAGTTTGGGACAAGGAAACACCATATATTTT
TRBV6-4	.	.	TRBJ2-6	CASSPAISGANVLTF	TGTGCCAGCAGCCCTGCGATCTCTGGGGCCAACGTCCTGACTTTC
TRBV9	.	.	TRBJ2-3	CASSPTLPLPLASTDTQYF	TGTGCCAGCAGCCCCACGTTACCACTCCCTCTCGCGAGCACAGATACGCAGTATTTT
TRBV5-5	TRBD1	.	TRBJ2-3	CASSSDRVRDTQYF	TGTGCCAGCAGCTCGGACAGGGTGAGAGATACGCAGTATTTT
TRBV29-1	.	once	TRBJ1-2	CSANLGDYGYTF	TGCAGCGCCAATTTAGGGGACTATGGCTACACCTTC
TRBV4-1	.	.	TRBJ2-3	CASSQVLVKREGDTQYF	TGCGCCAGCAGCCAAGTGTTAGTCAAGCGTGAGGGCGATACGCAGTATTTT
TRBV12-5	.	.	TRBJ2-5	CASGRDSLTQETQYF	TGTGCTAGTGGTCGAGACAGCCTGACACAAGAGACCCAGTACTTC
TRBV5-6	.	.	TRBJ1-2	CASSLERDYGYTF	TGTGCCAGCAGCTTGGAACGGGACTATGGCTACACCTTC
TRBV9	TRBD2	.	TRBJ2-1	CASRASGLAGGRKFF	TGTGCCAGCAGAGCAAGCGGACTAGCGGGGGGGCGAAAGTTCTTC
TRBV10-1	TRBD2	.	TRBJ2-2	CASSAGAGASTGELFF	TGCGCCAGCAGTGCCGGAGCGGGGGCCTCCACCGGGGAGCTGTTTTTT
TRBV5-1	.	.	TRBJ2-1	CASSRDISSYNEQFF	TGCGCCAGCAGCAGGGACATCAGCTCCTACAATGAGCAGTTCTTC
TRBV10-2	TRBD2	.	TRBJ2-1	CASSTGTTYNEQFF	TGCGCCAGCAGTACCGGGACTACCTACAATGAGCAGTTCTTC
TRBV6-5	.	.	TRBJ1-4	CASSYSAGREKLFF	TGTGCCAGCAGTTACTCGGCAGGGCGAGAAAAACTGTTTTTT
TRBV6-1	.	.	TRBJ1-3	CASSELANRVGNTIYF	TGTGCCAGCAGTGAACTGGCCAACAGGGTCGGAAACACCATATATTTT
TRBV6-5	.	few	TRBJ1-2	CASSRGSDYGYTF	TGTGCCAGCAGTCGCGGATCGGACTATGGCTACACCTTC
TRBV25-1	TRBD2	many	TRBJ2-2	CASSPQRERDGELFF	TGTGCCAGCAGTCCCCAGCGGGAGAGGGACGGGGAGCTGTTTTTT
TRBV5-1	.	few	TRBJ2-1	CASSQGGASYNEQFF	TGCGCCAGCAGCCAAGGTGGGGCGTCCTACAATGAGCAGTTCTTC
TRBV11-2	.	.	TRBJ1-5	CASSLGGENQPQHF	TGTGCCAGCAGCCTTGGGGGGGAGAATCAGCCCCAGCATTTT
TRBV7-9	.	.	TRBJ1-2	CASKLGYRDGGYTF	TGTGCCAGCAAATTAGGGTACAGGGACGGTGGCTACACCTTC
TRBV19	TRBD1	.	TRBJ1-1	CASTGTVSAEAFF	TGTGCCAGTACCGGGACAGTGTCCGCTGAAGCTTTCTTT
TRBV6-5	.	.	TRBJ1-1	CASSPPQGTEAFF	TGTGCCAGCAGTCCCCCACAGGGCACTGAAGCTTTCTTT
TRBV19	.	once	TRBJ1-1	CASTSRGEGTEAFF	TGTGCCAGTACTTCTCGAGGGGAGGGCACTGAAGCTTTCTTT
TRBV5-1	.	.	TRBJ2-1	CASSVGTSSNEQFF	TGCGCCAGCAGCGTCGGCACTAGTAGCAATGAGCAGTTCTTC
TRBV7-6	TRBD2	.	TRBJ2-2	CASSLGAGAGELFF	TGTGCCAGCAGCTTAGGAGCGGGAGCCGGGGAGCTGTTTTTT
TRBV27	.	.	TRBJ2-2	CASTPLGLSSTGELFF	TGTGCCAGCACCCCCCTGGGCCTGTCGAGTACCGGGGAGCTGTTTTTT
TRBV28	TRBD1	.	TRBJ1-3	CASSLTVLRGTGNTIYF	TGTGCCAGCAGTTTAACCGTCCTCAGGGGGACCGGAAACACCATATATTTT
TRBV5-8	.	.	TRBJ2-6	CASSLRSISGANVLTF	TGTGCCAGCAGCTTACGCAGTATCTCTGGGGCCAACGTCCTGACTTTC
TRBV19	.	.	TRBJ1-1	CASSISGVGTEAFF	TGTGCCAGTAGTATAAGTGGAGTCGGCACTGAAGCTTTCTTT
TRBV30	.	.	TRBJ2-7	CAWSVFGPGHEQYF	TGTGCCTGGAGTGTATTCGGCCCAGGGCACGAGCAGTACTTC